The 14 T cell receptor beta chains in this list originate from one sample, sequenced in a study of T cells in Graves' hyperthyroidism and ophthalmopathy. Authors of the study amplified TCR beta CDR3 regions from RNA transcripts. RT-PCR in the first round (using the HTBI primer set) targeted the TCR CDR3. TCRdb redid the calling of the multiplex PCR reads with MiXCR, one entry per CDR3 protein. The table records some 180,000 distinct CDR3 sequences, about 17% of them present only once. The sequenced material came from blood. The receptors were sampled from a woman between 45 and 60 years old with Graves' hyperthyroidism.

This clonotype was recorded at least ten times. V is TRBV7-3 and J is TRBJ1-1; D is unresolved. V was cut by 3 bases and J by 4 bases, with 12 bases left in between. Germline V lookup: CDR1 SGHTA, CDR2 FQGTGA. The CDR3 contains 14 residues. This CDR3 reads CASSFGFGFTEAFF. CDR3 bases: TGTGCCAGCAGCTTTGGCTTCGGCTTCACTGAAGCTTTCTTT.

Here the CDR3 reads CASSQDRGRQETQYF. CDR3 nucleotide sequence: TGCGCCAGCAGCCAAGATCGTGGCAGACAAGAGACCCAGTACTTC. The chain employs TRBV4-1 and TRBJ2-5; D is unresolved. Trimming removed 0 bases at V and 2 bases at J, with 10 bases between. This CDR3 is built from 15 residues. Germline V CDR1 and CDR2: MGHRA, YSYEKL.

This clonotype occurred many times. The chain employs TRBV20-1 and TRBJ2-3, with 7 bases lining up with TRBD2. The CDR3 length is 14 residues. Germline lookup yields CDR1 DFQATT and CDR2 SNEGSKA (reference sequence). Trimming at V came to 6 bases and at J to 4 bases, leaving 10 bases not matched to a gene. This CDR3 reads CSAQWGTTSDTQYF. The CDR3 region has the DNA TGCAGTGCCCAGTGGGGGACTACCTCAGATACGCAGTATTTT.

This clonotype was detected ten times or more. V and J are TRBV20-1 and TRBJ1-1; D is uncertain. The CDR3 totals 12 residues. Trimming cost V 5 bases and J 0 bases, with 7 bases left between them. Germline CDR1 reads DFQATT; CDR2 reads SNEGSKA (reference sequence). This chain's CDR3 is CSARQVNTEAFF. As DNA, the CDR3 is TGCAGTGCTCGACAAGTGAACACTGAAGCTTTCTTT.

This clonotype was counted ten times or more. The V gene is TRBV24-1, the J gene TRBJ2-1; D ambiguous. The germline CDR1 and CDR2 sequences are KGHDR and SFDVKD. The V end was cut by 0 bases, the J end by 5 bases, with 13 bases between. The CDR3 contains 16 residues. CDR3 region: CATSDLRRSSDNEQFF. CDR3 DNA sequence: TGTGCCACCAGTGATTTGCGTAGGTCTTCAGACAATGAGCAGTTCTTC.

This clonotype was observed a handful of times. This rearrangement joins TRBV4-1 to TRBJ2-2; D may be TRBD1 or TRBD2 (5 bases each). Germline lookup yields CDR1 MGHRA and CDR2 YSYEKL. This CDR3 contains 17 residues. Trimming shortened V by 4 bases and J by 1 base, and 16 bases separated the two germline ends. CDR3 DNA sequence: TGCGCCAGCAGCCTCCCTTCGGGGCGGTTGAACACCGGGGAGCTGTTTTTT. Amino acids: CASSLPSGRLNTGELFF.

This clonotype has just a few counts. The V gene is TRBV6-5, the J gene TRBJ1-6, with 9 bases that match TRBD1. Germline CDR1 is MNHEY and CDR2 is SVGAGI. The CDR3 consists of 14 residues. V lost 3 bases to trimming and J lost 7 bases; unmatched junction nucleotides: 1. Written as DNA, the CDR3 is TGTGCCAGCAGTTATACAGGGGGCAATTCACCCCTCCACTTT. This translates into CASSYTGGNSPLHF.

This clonotype was observed many times. The chain uses TRBV27 and TRBJ2-1, with 11 bases that match TRBD2. CDR1 is MNHEY and CDR2 is SMNVEV in the germline V gene (reference sequence). With 5 bases clipped from V and 4 bases from J, the junction kept 4 bases outside the gene matches. The CDR3 loop spans 15 amino acids. The CDR3 coding sequence is TGTGCCAGCAGTACTAGCGGGGGTCTTTACAATGAGCAGTTCTTC. Amino acid sequence: CASSTSGGLYNEQFF.

In this sample, this clonotype turned up many times. This chain uses TRBV5-1 with TRBJ1-2; D perhaps matches TRBD1 (5 bases). The CDR3 is 13 amino acids. Trimming left V 3 bases short and J 3 bases short, with 9 bases between. Per germline, CDR1 SGHRS and CDR2 YFSETQ. The CDR3 DNA reads as TGCGCCAGCAGCTCGACAGTTTACTATGGCTACACCTTC. It encodes CASSSTVYYGYTF.

The CDR3: CASSQDRGDGSYEQYF. In DNA, the CDR3 is TGCGCCAGCAGCCAGGACAGGGGTGATGGGTCCTACGAGCAGTACTTC. The gene calls are TRBV4-1 and TRBJ2-7, with 9 nucleotides matching TRBD1. J was trimmed by 1 base and V by 3 bases; bases with no gene match: 7. Per the germline V gene, CDR1 is MGHRA and CDR2 is YSYEKL. This CDR3 has 16 amino acids.

This clonotype was counted ten times or more. V and J are TRBV12-3 or TRBV12-4 and TRBJ2-5; the match to TRBD2 covers 8 bases. V shed 3 bases and J 4 bases; nucleotides not matched to a gene: 10. The CDR3 loop spans 16 amino acids. This CDR3 reads CASSLRRGAFRETQYF. Written as DNA, the CDR3 is TGTGCCAGCAGTTTGAGGCGGGGGGCCTTCCGAGAGACCCAGTACTTC.

This rearrangement joins TRBV5-1 to TRBJ2-5; maybe TRBD2 (5 bases). This CDR3 has 14 residues. Germline CDR1 is SGHRS and CDR2 is YFSETQ. With 1 base removed from V and 5 bases from J, the gap between germline ends came to 12 bases. The CDR3 sequence is CASSLLVTGETQYF. In nucleotides, the CDR3 is TGCGCCAGCAGCTTGTTAGTTACGGGGGAGACCCAGTACTTC.

This clonotype was recorded many times. This chain joins TRBV6-1 and TRBJ1-2; TRBD1 matches 8 bases. The germline V gene has CDR1 MNHNS and CDR2 SASEGT. The CDR3 has 15 amino acids. V shed 6 bases, J shed 4 bases, and the junction held 10 bases outside the gene matches. The CDR3 DNA reads as TGTGCCAGCAGGGCACAGGGGGACAGGAGCTATGGCTACACCTTC. It specifies CASRAQGDRSYGYTF.

This clonotype has ten or more counts. The rearrangement uses TRBV12-3 or TRBV12-4 and TRBJ2-3, with 8 bases lining up with TRBD2. CDR3 length equals 15 residues. Trimming removed 7 bases from V and 2 bases from J; junction bases left unmatched: 8. For the CDR3, the DNA is TGTGCCAGCACCTGGAAACTAGCGGACACAGATACGCAGTATTTT. It yields the protein CASTWKLADTDTQYF.